This TCR beta chain was obtained from a study of identical twins. Germline CDR1 SGHTA, CDR2 FQGNSA. CDR3 size: 12 residues. Trimming took off 1 base at V and 3 bases at J, with 4 bases between the two ends. At least ten counts were recorded for this clonotype. TCRdb re-analysed the 5' RACE reads in MiXCR, keeping a single row per CDR3 protein. The table shows roughly 280,000 distinct CDR3 sequences, with 9.5% occurring only once. The same sample was also studied in work on yellow fever vaccine responses in identical twins.

The material sequenced was CD8+ T cells sorted from blood. The chain links TRBV7-2 to TRBJ2-7; D is uncertain. The receptor comes from a woman aged 18-35 years in good health. In DNA, the CDR3 is TGTGCCAGCAGCTTAGTGGTCTACGAGCAGTACTTC. Its translation: CASSLVVYEQYF.